This T cell receptor beta chain is drawn from a study of cytomegalovirus exposure and HLA in healthy donors (TCRdb year 2017). For the wider study: According to an earlier analysis of around 600 of the donors, about 170 million T cells yielded 117 million unique TCR beta sequences and about 300 Gb of sequence data. A later analysis re-examined previously published TCR beta repertoires from 600 to 700 donors and added high-resolution HLA genotyping to investigate patterns of TCR occurrence. Approximately 310 gigabases of sequencing data and approximately 91 million unique TCR sequences made up an early release that covered 640 HLA-typed donors. Because of strong linkage in the cohort, five DR-DQ haplotypes were treated as single units for association and clustering. Besides the first cohort of under 700 subjects, a separate validation cohort made up of 90 to 150 different subjects was used. The later analysis used no new phenotypic data to find candidate immune exposures, relying instead on TCR beta sequences and their occurrence across donors. HLA typing covered class I and class II loci at four-digit resolution. Every discovery cohort repertoire had been produced on one sequencing platform. The study used immunosequencing to profile the T cell repertoires of approximately 640 subjects and linked those repertoires to cytomegalovirus serostatus. The number of donors typed differed by locus, with roughly 629-640 for A, B, C, DRB1 and DQB1, more than 500 for DQA1, 606 for DPA1, and under 490 for DPB1. In a later genetic analysis, genome-wide SNP genotypes for about 55% of the roughly 670 donors were used, and that subset was treated as a discovery cohort. The aim of the study was to test whether cataloging public T cell receptors could identify signatures of past pathogen exposure. In an earlier analysis of more than 550 of the donors, high-throughput TCR beta sequencing was used to judge whether each TCR beta V gene segment behaved as functional or pseudogenic. Alongside the repertoire data, information on donor age, sex, ethnicity and CMV serostatus was compiled. The study combined high-throughput TCR immunosequencing, statistical association of individual TCRs with disease status, and machine learning to predict cytomegalovirus infection status. Among some 400 genotyped donors of the cohort, an average of approximately 240,000 unique TCR beta nucleotide sequences was sequenced per donor, of which about 19% were non-productive. Of the 350 to 450 genotyped donors, roughly 80% fell in the genetic ancestry cluster associated with self-reported Caucasian donors.

In total, around 600 healthy bone marrow donors made up the cohort. All cohort members were sampled while nominally healthy, although unrecorded immune exposures were likely present. The donor tested CMV seronegative, placing the donor among the 352 seronegative members of the cohort. Every donor gave a peripheral blood sample, and the peripheral blood mononuclear cells from that sample were used for TCR beta sequencing. Genomic DNA was extracted from the blood cell samples with the Qiagen DNeasy Blood Extraction Kit. The method was the immunoSEQ multiplex PCR assay. For the multiplex PCR, a mixture combining 60 forward primers for TCR Vbeta segments and 13 reverse primers for TCR Jbeta segments was used. The CDR3 region of rearranged TCR beta genes was amplified from genomic DNA by a multiplex PCR assay. The Illumina HiSeq System was used to sequence the amplified TCR beta libraries as 87-base-pair reads. The paper's processing steps were these. Across the roughly 670 repertoires, a later analysis counted 78 million or so unique TCR beta chains, 8.5 million to 12 million of which were shared by at least two donors. To remove PCR and sequencing errors, raw reads were error-corrected and collapsed into unique sequences using a nearest-neighbor algorithm that merged closely related sequences. CDR3 sequences were aligned to IMGT reference sequences to assign V, D and J gene segments. For a sequence to be retained, a match of at least six nucleotides was required to both a V gene segment and a J gene segment. A rearrangement was called productive if the CDR3 had no stop codons and remained in frame with V and J, and every other rearrangement was called non-productive. Following IMGT convention, CDR3 was defined as the stretch from the second conserved V-encoded cysteine to the conserved J-encoded phenylalanine. The earlier analysis of about 610 of the donors excluded any sequence lacking an unambiguous match to a single V gene segment. In an earlier analysis of several hundred of the donors, V segments were called functional above 56.7% productive rearrangements and were called segregating when the between-donor standard deviation exceeded 5%. A statistical classification framework was built for diagnosing cytomegalovirus status from the catalog of TCR beta chain sequences. In a later analysis, TCR nucleotide sequences were compared against IMGT/GENE-DB human TR gene sequences so that V and J genes could be assigned. A later analysis assigned CDR3 sequences and most-parsimonious VDJ recombination scenarios with the TCRdist pipeline. A later analysis defined each TCR beta chain by its CDR3 amino acid sequence plus V-gene family, and excluded reads lacking a unique V-gene family. To address suspected cross-contamination and a sequencing artifact, a later analysis removed approximately 590 highly shared, low-generation-probability nucleotide sequences. In a later analysis, a clonal expansion index was calculated for each public chain from normalized within-repertoire ranks of inferred template counts. In a later analysis, generation probabilities were computed with a VDJ recombination model fitted to out-of-frame rearrangements, and the resulting probabilities were checked against IGoR. In a later analysis, hypergeometric tests were used to score TCR-TCR, TCR-HLA and TCR-CMV co-occurrence, with a repertoire-size bias correction applied to TCR pairs. False discovery rates were estimated in a later analysis by permuting HLA or CMV assignments 20 times. A later analysis grouped co-occurring TCRs with DBSCAN, adding TCRdist sequence similarity when clustering within HLA-allele-positive subsets. For co-occurrence clustering, repertoires with fewer than 30,000 or more than 120,000 public chains were excluded, along with roughly 5 repertoires with anomalous nucleotide sharing. TCRdb limited this immuneACCESS table to in-frame rearrangements with V and J called. A share of clones is missing; checked studies link under half to unresolved V genes, and the rest is unexplained. V, J and clone size derive from that table, while D and trimming were established from the DNA sequence. The sample has more than 140,000 clones on record, approximately 79% of them singletons. The biggest ten clones account for about 0.66% of the sample.

Overall study outcomes, separate from this receptor: A later genetic analysis associated a missense DCLRE1C variant with V-gene and J-gene trimming of TCR beta chains, and an independent cohort replicated the association. Compared with equally common non-associated chains, HLA-associated TCR beta chains in a later analysis were more clonally expanded and had lower generation probabilities. In vitro tests confirmed that a few of the cytomegalovirus-associated TCR beta chains recognize cytomegalovirus antigens. Immune exposure information for the cohort was limited to CMV serostatus. A total of roughly 160 TCR beta chains were listed by the study as associated with cytomegalovirus. In this cohort, only TCR beta chains were sequenced, and detectable features were limited by the absence of alpha or paired-chain data. According to a later analysis, parvovirus B19, influenza, CMV and Epstein-Barr virus appeared linked to several top co-occurrence clusters. A cluster of highly shared sequence variants was judged likely to be a technical artifact of the sequencing pipeline. Broadly in line with IMGT annotations, most TCR beta V segments showed up in productive rearrangements about 90% or about 30% of the time in an earlier analysis of some 590 of the donors. Presence/absence analyses assumed roughly uniform sequencing depth across donors, an assumption that may not hold. Most TCR sequences were seen in very few donors, while some public TCRs were found in many individuals. A further reported finding was that TCR beta sequences accurately predicted the HLA-A and HLA-B alleles for most subjects in the first cohort. In a later analysis, most CMV-associated TCR beta chains were found to appear HLA-restricted, with HLA associations seemingly driven largely by CMV exposure. A later genetic analysis reported fewer N-insertions in productive TCRs among donors in an Asian-associated ancestry cluster than the roughly 670-donor mean. Because some donors lacked HLA typing at each locus, the association tests relied only on the typed subset. Cytomegalovirus status was reported to be diagnosed by the classifier with high specificity and sensitivity in both the original and validation cohorts. Correlated functional status among segregating V segments might be attributable to linkage disequilibrium, but an unknown experimental factor could not be ruled out. Specific HLA alleles were associated with 18,000 or so TCR beta sequences at a false discovery rate of 0.05 in a later analysis. When HLA alleles, especially DR and DQ, strongly co-occurred, TCR associations were difficult to assign to individual alleles. Because counts were too low, about 15 rarely observed V segments, including chromosome 9 orphons, were left out of the earlier analysis of about 500 of the donors. Because the 87-base-pair reads could not distinguish some IMGT-functional V segments, including TRBV6-2 and TRBV6-3, those segments were excluded. A later analysis found that TCR association rates varied across HLA loci, with DRB1 alleles showing the most associated TCRs and HLA-C alleles the fewest. The authors suggested that the approach could potentially be extended to other disease states and immunological phenotypes.

The germline V gene supplies CDR1 SQVTM and CDR2 ANQGSEA. Trimming takes 3 bases from V and 8 bases from J, and the germline ends sit 7 bases apart. From its cysteine to its phenylalanine, the CDR3 spans 10 amino acids. The read is trimmed to its CDR3 DNA, 30 bases read in frame from base 1. Remarks on this clone: This clone's antigen is unknown. Nothing much larger sits one base from this clone, and base qualities are not available.

This TCR came from a male donor in good health and CMV-seronegative. The chain is made from TRBV29-1 and TRBJ1-2; there is no confident call for the D gene. The sequenced sample consisted of PBMCs. This receptor carries the CDR3 CSVERGGYTF. The nucleotide sequence reads as follows: TGCAGCGTTGAGCGGGGAGGCTACACCTTC. With the portions outside the CDR3 filled from the reference TRBV29-1 and TRBJ1-2 genes, the complete variable region becomes SAVISQKPSRDICQRGTSLTIQCQVDSQVTMMFWYRQQPGQSLTLIATANQGSEATYESGFVIDKFPISRPNLTFSTLTVSNMSPEDSSIYLCSVERGGYTFGSGTRLTVV.